These 22 T cell receptor beta chains share one sample of origin, sequenced in a study of blood T cells in healthy people across ages. Using a J-beta primer mix together with a sample-barcoded 5' primer, a second PCR was run for roughly 7 to 12 cycles. One entry per CDR3 protein, called by TCRdb with MiXCR from the 5' RACE reads. The table shows around 820,000 distinct CDR3 sequences, with more than 20% occurring only once. Another study also made use of these data, one on T cells of mothers and their children.

The specimen was blood. The receptors here all came from a boy younger than 18 in good health.

This chain uses TRBV27 with TRBJ2-7; no clear D gene. Trimming cost V 4 bases and J 3 bases, with 13 bases left between them. Germline CDR1 MNHEY, CDR2 SMNVEV (reference sequence). The CDR3 loop spans 14 amino acids. For the CDR3, the DNA is TGTGCCAGCAGTTACTCAGAGCCCCGCTACGAGCAGTACTTC. Translation: CASSYSEPRYEQYF.

This clonotype has only a few counts. V and J are TRBV6-2 or TRBV6-3 and TRBJ1-1; no clear D. Germline loops: CDR1 MNHEY, CDR2 SVGEGT. This CDR3 region has 12 residues. Trimming cost V 6 bases and J 2 bases, with 7 bases left between them. The chain's CDR3 is CASRSSNTEAFF. CDR3 coding DNA: TGTGCCAGCAGATCATCTAACACTGAAGCTTTCTTT.

The chain couples TRBV5-1 to TRBJ2-7; the match to TRBD2 covers 8 bases. Germline assignment: CDR1 SGHRS and CDR2 YFSETQ. The J segment lost 6 bases and the V segment lost 4 bases, leaving 12 bases of the junction unmatched. The CDR3 runs to 15 residues. CDR3 in DNA: TGCGCCAGCAGCCGGGGGGTCTCCGGGAGGGGCGAGCAGTACTTC. Its translation is CASSRGVSGRGEQYF.

The J gene is TRBJ2-1, the V gene TRBV7-9; the D is unclear. Germline V gives CDR1 SEHNR, CDR2 FQNEAQ (reference sequence). The V end lost 6 bases, the J end lost 6 bases, and 12 bases lay between the germline ends. This CDR3 contains 13 residues. The CDR3 sequence: CASRVPPSNEQFF. For the CDR3, the DNA is TGTGCCAGCAGAGTACCCCCTAGCAATGAGCAGTTCTTC. The whole variable domain, remainder taken from reference TRBV7-9 and TRBJ2-1, is DTGVSQNPRHKITKRGQNVTFRCDPISEHNRLYWYRQTLGQGPEFLTYFQNEAQLEKSRLLSDRFSAERPKGSFSTLEIQRTEQGDSAMYLCASRVPPSNEQFFGPGTRLTVL.

A few counts support this clonotype. This chain links TRBV18 with TRBJ2-7, with D unclear. The J call is uncertain, as TRBJ2-5 better fits the DNA end. CDR1 is KGHSH, CDR2 LQKENI, per germline. This CDR3 comprises 14 residues. CDR3 DNA: TGTGCCAGCTCACCACCCCAGCTTGATGAGACCCAGTACTTC. This translates into CASSPPQLDETQYF.

The V and J genes are TRBV9 and TRBJ2-2; D remains ambiguous. Germline V gene lookup returns CDR1 SGDLS and CDR2 YYNGEE. The CDR3 runs 14 residues. V was cut by 4 bases and J by 2 bases, with 9 bases left in between. CDR3 sequence: CASSQPTNTGELFF. CDR3 DNA: TGTGCCAGCAGCCAACCGACTAACACCGGGGAGCTGTTTTTT.

This chain links TRBV7-2 with TRBJ2-5, with 8 bases that match TRBD1. The junction had 9 bases not matched to a gene; V was cut back by 4 bases and J by 5 bases. CDR1 SGHTA and CDR2 FQGNSA come from the germline V gene. The CDR3 totals 15 residues. CDR3 nucleotides: TGTGCCAGCAGCTCCCAGGACAGGGTGAGGGAGACCCAGTACTTC. Amino acids: CASSSQDRVRETQYF.

J is TRBJ1-2 and V is TRBV27, with D perhaps TRBD1 (5 bases). Germline-derived CDR1 and CDR2 are MNHEY and SMNVEV (reference sequence). Trimming removed 0 bases from V and 4 bases from J, with 15 bases in between. This CDR3 contains 16 residues. As DNA, the CDR3 is TGTGCCAGCAGTTTATCCCCCGTGGGGGTCCCCTATGGCTACACCTTC. The encoded protein is CASSLSPVGVPYGYTF.

The table lists this clonotype with many counts. The rearrangement uses TRBV28 and TRBJ2-5; TRBD1 aligns across 7 bases. V was pared by 6 bases and J by 7 bases, with 5 bases of the junction left unmatched. Germline CDR1 and CDR2: MDHEN and SYDVKM. The CDR3 covers 12 residues. This CDR3 is CASRTGQWTQYF. DNA for the CDR3: TGTGCCAGCAGGACAGGGCAATGGACCCAGTACTTC.

In this sample, this clonotype turned up a few times. The V and J genes are TRBV28 and TRBJ2-7, with D unresolved. The last part of the DNA fits TRBJ2-5 better; the J call may be wrong. The CDR3 has 14 amino acids. Germline V gene lookup returns CDR1 MDHEN and CDR2 SYDVKM. Here the CDR3 reads CASSRIAPQETQYF. The CDR3 region has the DNA TGTGCCAGCAGTCGAATAGCCCCCCAAGAGACCCAGTACTTC.

The genes are TRBV7-2 and TRBJ2-5; 10 bases align to TRBD2. The J call may be faulty, since TRBJ2-1 better matches the DNA end. Germline CDR1 SGHTA, CDR2 FQGNSA. This CDR3 comprises 15 residues. The CDR3 region has the DNA TGTGCCAGCAGCTTAGATTCTAGCGGGAGCTATGAGCAGTTCTTC. Its protein product is CASSLDSSGSYEQFF.

In this sample, this clonotype turned up a few times. The V call is TRBV28, the J call TRBJ2-5; tentatively, D is TRBD1 (7 bases). Trimming took off 4 bases at V and 3 bases at J, with 15 bases between the two ends. The length of the CDR3 is 15 residues. Germline loops: CDR1 MDHEN, CDR2 SYDVKM. The CDR3 bases are TGTGCCAGCAGTTCAGGGGGGACAGCAGAAGAGACCCAGTACTTC. Translating it yields CASSSGGTAEETQYF.

This rearrangement joins TRBV9 to TRBJ1-1, with D perhaps matching TRBD1 (5 bases). V lost 0 bases, J lost 4 bases, and 10 bases lay in between. From germline, CDR1 is SGDLS and CDR2 YYNGEE. The CDR3 has 14 amino acids. In DNA form, the CDR3 reads TGTGCCAGCAGCGTAGGGGGCCGGGCCACTGAAGCTTTCTTT. Its protein product is CASSVGGRATEAFF.

This clonotype showed up just once. The J gene is TRBJ2-7, the V gene TRBV7-9; maybe TRBD2 (5 bases). The CDR3 spans 16 residues. The germline gives CDR1 SEHNR, CDR2 FQNEAQ (reference sequence). Trimming cost V 5 bases and J 0 bases, with 17 bases left between them. The CDR3 nucleotides read TGTGCCAGCAGCACCCAATCTCCGGGGAGCTCCTACGAGCAGTACTTC. Translated: CASSTQSPGSSYEQYF.

The chain couples TRBV29-1 to TRBJ2-3; tentative D call: TRBD2 (6 bases). Per the germline V gene, CDR1 is SQVTM and CDR2 is ANQGSEA. V was trimmed by 2 bases and J by 0 bases, leaving 9 bases between them. This CDR3 contains 14 residues. CDR3 DNA: TGCAGCGTTGAATGGGGGGATAGCACAGATACGCAGTATTTT. This encodes CSVEWGDSTDTQYF.

V gene TRBV11-2 combines with J gene TRBJ2-6; TRBD1 matches at 8 bases. CDR3 length: 18 residues. CDR1 and CDR2 (germline): SGHAT, FQNNGV. With V trimmed by 6 bases and J by 4 bases, 14 bases remained unmatched. The DNA of the CDR3 is TGTGCCAGCAGTCCAGGAAAGCAGGGGGCTGGAGGGGCCAACGTCCTGACTTTC. This gives the protein CASSPGKQGAGGANVLTF.

This clonotype occurred a few times. The chain joins TRBV29-1 to TRBJ2-7; D remains unclear. CDR3 length equals 12 residues. V lost 4 bases and J lost 1, with 8 bases in between. In germline, CDR1 is SQVTM, CDR2 ANQGSEA. The CDR3 loop is CSVVSLSYEQYF. The CDR3 nucleotides are TGCAGCGTTGTATCCTTGTCCTACGAGCAGTACTTC.

The V gene is TRBV20-1, the J gene TRBJ2-4, with unresolved D. There are 11 residues in the CDR3. The germline V and J ends were trimmed by 6 bases and 9 bases, with 12 bases remaining between them. Per the germline V gene, CDR1 is DFQATT and CDR2 is SNEGSKA (reference sequence). The CDR3 spells CSAWAETIQYF. In DNA form, the CDR3 reads TGCAGTGCCTGGGCAGAGACCATTCAGTACTTC.

The chain is built from TRBV5-1 and TRBJ1-5; possible D gene TRBD1, 5 bases. With 4 bases removed from V and 6 bases from J, the gap between germline ends came to 11 bases. This CDR3 region has 13 residues. CDR1 is SGHRS and CDR2 is YFSETQ in the germline V gene. CDR3 loop: CASSLHGGQPQHF. In DNA, the CDR3 is TGCGCCAGCAGCCTGCACGGGGGTCAGCCCCAGCATTTT. Filled out from reference TRBV5-1 and TRBJ1-5, the complete variable domain reads KAGVTQTPRYLIKTRGQQVTLSCSPISGHRSVSWYQQTPGQGLQFLFEYFSETQRNKGNFPGRFSGRQFSNSRSEMNVSTLELGDSALYLCASSLHGGQPQHFGDGTRLSIL.

This clonotype came up a few times. The chain is built from TRBV7-2 and TRBJ2-5; D unclear. CDR3 size: 15 residues. Per the germline V gene, CDR1 is SGHTA and CDR2 is FQGNSA. V lost 5 bases and J 1 base, leaving 14 bases between the germline ends. The CDR3 DNA is TGTGCCAGCAGCCCAAGTTACGGGCTCCAAGAGACCCAGTACTTC. Residues: CASSPSYGLQETQYF.

The sample holds many counts of this clonotype. V and J are TRBV5-1 and TRBJ2-7; D may be TRBD1 (5 bases). Germline assignment: CDR1 SGHRS and CDR2 YFSETQ. The CDR3 is 12 residues long. The ends were cut back, 2 bases at V and 3 bases at J, with 6 bases in the middle. CDR3 sequence (DNA): TGCGCCAGCAGCTTACAGGACTACGAGCAGTACTTC. Protein product: CASSLQDYEQYF.

This clonotype showed up just a few times. One end of the junction fails to match germline, which may point to a read error. The genes are TRBV29-1 and TRBJ2-2; 10 bases are a match to TRBD2. Germline assignment: CDR1 SQVTM and CDR2 ANQGSEA. CDR3 length: 14 residues. The CDR3 sequence is CSVEGLAEIGELFF. DNA for the CDR3: TGCAGCGTCGAAGGACTAGCGGAGATCGGGGAGCTGTTTTTT.